The 27 T cell receptor beta chains in this list originate from one sample, sequenced in a study of T cell repertoires in cytomegalovirus infection. TCRdb analysed the reads with MiXCR anew, one entry per CDR3 protein. This table has fewer than 350,000 distinct CDR3 sequences, roughly a sixth appearing once. Sequenced: PBMCs. The receptors derive from a human donor in good health (CMV status not recorded). Some clones in this sample may be carry-over from other donors' samples.

Many counts were recorded for this clonotype. The chain employs TRBV19 and TRBJ2-7, with 7 bases that match TRBD1. Trimming cost V 2 bases and J 2 bases; bases outside gene matches: 6. Germline values: CDR1 LNHDA, CDR2 SQIVND (reference sequence). There are 15 residues in the CDR3. The CDR3 here is CASSIMGQTTYEQYF. For the CDR3, the DNA is TGTGCCAGTAGTATAATGGGACAGACCACCTACGAGCAGTACTTC.

This clonotype was counted many times. This sequence joins TRBV10-3 and TRBJ2-3, with 8 bases that match TRBD1. Unmatched junction bases numbered 7, after V lost 7 bases and J lost 4 bases. Germline V CDR1 and CDR2: ENHRY, SYGVKD. The length of the CDR3 is 14 residues. Here the CDR3 reads CAITKDRDADTQYF. DNA of the CDR3: TGTGCCATCACTAAGGACAGGGACGCAGATACGCAGTATTTT.

Here the CDR3 reads CASSATGGAWGHEQYF. DNA of the CDR3: TGTGCCAGCAGCGCCACAGGGGGCGCCTGGGGTCACGAGCAGTACTTC. The chain joins TRBV9 to TRBJ2-7; 9 nucleotides match TRBD1. J gave up 5 bases and V 3 bases, and 12 bases lay outside the gene matches. CDR1 is SGDLS and CDR2 is YYNGEE in the germline V gene. The CDR3 has 16 amino acids.

The rearrangement joins TRBV7-4 to TRBJ2-3; 9 bases align to TRBD1. Germline V gives CDR1 SGHVT, CDR2 SQSDAQ. The trim removed 5 bases at V and 0 bases at J, leaving 6 bases unmatched. The CDR3 runs 16 residues. The CDR3 is CASSRDRGYSTDTQYF. CDR3 DNA: TGTGCCAGCAGCCGTGACAGGGGGTACAGCACAGATACGCAGTATTTT.

This rearrangement joins TRBV20-1 to TRBJ2-5, with 11 bases aligning to TRBD2. CDR1 and CDR2 from the germline V gene are DFQATT and SNEGSKA (reference sequence). Losses at the gene ends were 6 bases for V and 2 bases for J; bases not matched to a gene: 8. The CDR3 is 15 residues long. The CDR3 region is CSASSSGGIQETQYF. The CDR3 DNA sequence: TGCAGTGCCTCTTCTAGCGGGGGGATACAAGAGACCCAGTACTTC.

As regards this clonotype: A much larger clone lies a single base off, so this may be a read error. The V gene is TRBV7-9, the J gene TRBJ2-7; D may be TRBD1 or TRBD2 (5 bases each). Germline CDR1 is SEHNR and CDR2 is FQNEAQ (reference sequence). The length of the CDR3 is 17 residues. The DNA of the CDR3 is TGTGCCAGCAGCTTAGCGGGATCCGGGACCGAATCCTACGAGCAGTGCTTC. It yields the protein CASSLAGSGTESYEQCF.

The V gene is TRBV19, the J gene TRBJ2-3, with D perhaps given as TRBD1 or TRBD2 (6 bases each). Deletions cut 4 bases from V and 5 bases from J, with 13 bases between. CDR3 length: 14 residues. CDR1 and CDR2 (germline): LNHDA, SQIVND (reference sequence). CDR3 amino acids: CASSTQGRGDTQYF. The CDR3 nucleotides read TGTGCCAGTAGTACGCAGGGGCGGGGAGATACGCAGTATTTT. Drawing the rest from reference TRBV19 and TRBJ2-3, the complete variable domain is DGGITQSPKYLFRKEGQNVTLSCEQNLNHDAMYWYRQDPGQGLRLIYYSQIVNDFQKGDIAEGYSVSREKKESFPLTVTSAQKNPTAFYLCASSTQGRGDTQYFGPGTRLTVL.

J is TRBJ2-3 and V is TRBV5-4; 7 bases are shared with TRBD2. The junction had 29 bases not matched to a gene; V was cut back by 4 bases and J by 3 bases. Germline CDR1 reads SGHNT; CDR2 reads YYREEE (reference sequence). The CDR3 totals 22 residues. The DNA of the CDR3 is TGTGCCAGCAGCCTACACGGGGGGAAGGCCGCCGGAGGGCTAGCGGATACAGATACGCAGTATTTT. Amino acids: CASSLHGGKAAGGLADTDTQYF.

The chain carries TRBV28 and TRBJ1-2, with D possibly TRBD1 on 5 matching bases. Looked up from germline, CDR1 is MDHEN and CDR2 is SYDVKM. Trimming left V 4 bases short and J 6 bases short, with 9 bases between. This CDR3 region has 12 residues. DNA for the CDR3: TGTGCCAGCAGTTCCCAGGGAAATGGCTACACCTTC. This codes for CASSSQGNGYTF.

This clonotype was counted only a few times. The chain combines TRBV5-1 with TRBJ2-7; 10 bases are a match to TRBD2. The CDR3 has 18 residues. The germline gives CDR1 SGHRS, CDR2 YFSETQ. The trim removed 1 base at V and 2 bases at J, leaving 12 bases unmatched. The CDR3 sequence: CASSLFPILAGFAYEQYF. The CDR3 DNA sequence: TGCGCCAGCAGCTTGTTTCCCATACTAGCGGGGTTTGCCTACGAGCAGTACTTC.

This clonotype has at least ten counts. J is TRBJ1-4 and V is TRBV11-2; D remains unclear. The CDR3 consists of 16 residues. V was cut by 1 base and J by 8 bases, with 17 bases left in between. The germline V gene encodes CDR1 SGHAT and CDR2 FQNNGV. The CDR3 reads CASSLAQSTGGEKLFF. The CDR3 DNA reads TGTGCCAGCAGCTTAGCCCAGAGCACTGGAGGAGAAAAACTGTTTTTT.

This sequence joins TRBV4-2 and TRBJ2-2; a weak D match, TRBD1 (6 bases). CDR1 LGHNA and CDR2 YNFKEQ come from the germline V gene. Trimming cost V 4 bases and J 4 bases, with 10 bases left between them. This CDR3 has 14 amino acids. CDR3 region: CASSPGQLTGELFF. The CDR3 DNA is TGTGCCAGCAGCCCAGGACAGCTCACCGGGGAGCTGTTTTTT.

This chain links TRBV11-2 with TRBJ2-7; possibly TRBD2 for D (6 bases). This CDR3 spans 13 amino acids. The V end lost 5 bases, the J end lost 7 bases, and 15 bases lay between the germline ends. Germline CDR1 reads SGHAT; CDR2 reads FQNNGV. CDR3 region: CASSRAGGFEQYF. DNA for the CDR3: TGTGCCAGCAGCCGCGCCGGGGGTTTTGAGCAGTACTTC. Full variable domain (missing parts from reference TRBV11-2 and TRBJ2-7): EAGVAQSPRYKIIEKRQSVAFWCNPISGHATLYWYQQILGQGPKLLIQFQNNGVVDDSQLPKDRFSAERLKGVDSTLKIQPAKLEDSAVYLCASSRAGGFEQYFGPGTRLTVT.

This clonotype was recorded a few times. The chain carries TRBV10-3 and TRBJ1-1; 7 bases match TRBD1. The CDR3 is 15 residues long. V lost 5 bases to trimming and J lost 1 base; unmatched junction nucleotides: 7. From germline, CDR1 is ENHRY and CDR2 SYGVKD. The CDR3 nucleotides read TGTGCCATCAGTCAGAACGACAGGGAGAACACTGAAGCTTTCTTT. Translation gives CAISQNDRENTEAFF.

This rearrangement joins TRBV11-2 to TRBJ2-2; 13 nucleotides align to TRBD2. Germline V gene lookup returns CDR1 SGHAT and CDR2 FQNNGV. This CDR3 has 16 amino acids. V was clipped by 3 bases and J by 8 bases; unmatched bases: 6. CDR3 bases: TGTGCCAGCAGCTTGCGACTAGCGGGGGGACGAGGGGAGCTGTTTTTT. It is translated as CASSLRLAGGRGELFF.

This clonotype turned up a few times. The chain carries TRBV27 and TRBJ2-7; D is undetermined. This CDR3 contains 14 residues. The V end lost 7 bases, the J end lost 7 bases, and 20 bases lay between the germline ends. CDR1 and CDR2 (germline): MNHEY, SMNVEV (reference sequence). The CDR3 nucleotides read TGTGCCAGCACTCAGGATTCCAGGCTCGGGGAGCAGTACTTC. This sequence encodes CASTQDSRLGEQYF.

The chain is built from TRBV6-5 and TRBJ2-7; 8 bases are a match to TRBD1. Losses at the gene ends were 6 bases for V and 2 bases for J; bases not matched to a gene: 9. This CDR3 comprises 15 residues. Per germline, CDR1 MNHEY and CDR2 SVGAGI. For the CDR3, the DNA is TGTGCCAGCAGCCTCGACAGGGGTGATGCCTACGAGCAGTACTTC. Its translation is CASSLDRGDAYEQYF.

The chain uses TRBV20-1 and TRBJ2-1, with 7 bases lining up with TRBD1. The CDR3 length is 14 residues. The V gene end was trimmed by 5 bases and the J gene end by 7 bases; junction bases not matched to a gene: 11. Germline V gives CDR1 DFQATT, CDR2 SNEGSKA (reference sequence). In DNA form, the CDR3 reads TGCAGTGCTCGACCTATGGACAGGTTGAATGAGCAGTTCTTC. Its translation: CSARPMDRLNEQFF.

There are a few counts of this clonotype. The J gene is TRBJ1-4, the V gene TRBV28; no clear D. Per germline, CDR1 MDHEN and CDR2 SYDVKM. The CDR3 spans 14 residues. V lost 5 bases and J lost 4, with 11 bases in between. The CDR3: CASSRPEGNEKLFF. The DNA for the CDR3 is TGTGCCAGCAGTCGGCCGGAGGGTAATGAAAAACTGTTTTTT. The full variable domain, completed using reference TRBV28 and TRBJ1-4, is DVKVTQSSRYLVKRTGEKVFLECVQDMDHENMFWYRQDPGLGLRLIYFSYDVKMKEKGDIPEGYSVSREKKERFSLILESASTNQTSMYLCASSRPEGNEKLFFGSGTQLSVL.

This clonotype was counted only a few times. The chain is built from TRBV19 and TRBJ1-2; tentative D call: TRBD1 (5 bases). The CDR3 loop spans 11 amino acids. V shed 9 bases and J shed 1 base, with 6 bases lying between them. The V gene's germline CDR1 is LNHDA and CDR2 SQIVND (reference sequence). As DNA, the CDR3 is TGTGCCAGCAGGGTTAACTATGGCTACACCTTC. This sequence encodes CASRVNYGYTF.

The gene calls are TRBV7-9 and TRBJ2-6; D is perhaps TRBD1 (6 bases). V shed 5 bases and J shed 8 bases, with 16 bases lying between them. Looked up from germline, CDR1 is SEHNR and CDR2 is FQNEAQ (reference sequence). The CDR3 is 15 amino acids. CDR3 sequence reads: CASSRTTGTSNVLTF. In nucleotides, the CDR3 is TGTGCCAGCAGCCGAACCACAGGGACCTCCAACGTCCTGACTTTC.

In its sample, this clonotype was seen many times. The rearrangement uses TRBV6-2 or TRBV6-3 and TRBJ2-5, with TRBD1 matching over 9 bases. The V gene end was trimmed by 6 bases and the J gene end by 3 bases; junction bases not matched to a gene: 2. The CDR3 runs to 13 residues. Germline assignment: CDR1 MNHEY and CDR2 SVGEGT. CDR3 region: CASRRTGEETQYF. CDR3 nucleotide sequence: TGTGCCAGCAGGAGGACAGGGGAAGAGACCCAGTACTTC.

This clonotype has more than one count but fewer than ten. This rearrangement joins TRBV6-2 or TRBV6-3 to TRBJ2-7, with D tentatively TRBD1 (6 bases). V was clipped by 0 bases and J by 2 bases, with 14 bases between them. CDR3 size: 16 residues. Germline V gives CDR1 MNHEY, CDR2 SVGEGT. CDR3 protein: CASSYSTGEGAYEQYF. CDR3 sequence (DNA): TGTGCCAGCAGTTACTCGACCGGAGAGGGGGCCTACGAGCAGTACTTC.

The chain carries TRBV2 and TRBJ1-4, with no clear D. The CDR3 is 14 residues long. CDR1 SNHLY and CDR2 FYNNEI come from the germline V gene. V was pared by 6 bases and J by 7 bases, with 15 bases between. DNA for the CDR3: TGTGCCAGCAGCGTAGACGCGGCCGGTGAAAAACTGTTTTTT. Its translation: CASSVDAAGEKLFF.

The gene calls are TRBV20-1 and TRBJ2-7; D is unresolved. Germline V CDR1 and CDR2: DFQATT, SNEGSKA (reference sequence). The CDR3 runs to 15 residues. V was pared by 1 base and J by 3 bases, with 16 bases between. CDR3 in DNA: TGCAGTGCTAGAGGGGGTGCGGTGAAACACTACGAGCAGTACTTC. Residues: CSARGGAVKHYEQYF.

This clonotype was detected ten times or more. The chain couples TRBV7-2 to TRBJ1-4; 8 bases match TRBD1. The V gene end was trimmed by 5 bases and the J gene end by 7 bases; junction bases not matched to a gene: 6. CDR1 SGHTA and CDR2 FQGNSA come from the germline V gene. This CDR3 contains 14 residues. CDR3 region: CASSRQGPSEKLFF. The CDR3 DNA reads TGTGCCAGCAGCCGACAGGGGCCTAGTGAAAAACTGTTTTTT.

The table lists this clonotype with a few counts. The rearrangement links TRBV12-3 or TRBV12-4 to TRBJ2-7; D could derive from TRBD1 or TRBD2 (5 bases each). With 2 bases removed from V and 1 base from J, the gap between germline ends came to 15 bases. The CDR3 is 16 residues long. In DNA, the CDR3 is TGTGCCAGCAGTTTATGGGGCAGAGGGCAATCCTACGAGCAGTACTTC. This gives the protein CASSLWGRGQSYEQYF.